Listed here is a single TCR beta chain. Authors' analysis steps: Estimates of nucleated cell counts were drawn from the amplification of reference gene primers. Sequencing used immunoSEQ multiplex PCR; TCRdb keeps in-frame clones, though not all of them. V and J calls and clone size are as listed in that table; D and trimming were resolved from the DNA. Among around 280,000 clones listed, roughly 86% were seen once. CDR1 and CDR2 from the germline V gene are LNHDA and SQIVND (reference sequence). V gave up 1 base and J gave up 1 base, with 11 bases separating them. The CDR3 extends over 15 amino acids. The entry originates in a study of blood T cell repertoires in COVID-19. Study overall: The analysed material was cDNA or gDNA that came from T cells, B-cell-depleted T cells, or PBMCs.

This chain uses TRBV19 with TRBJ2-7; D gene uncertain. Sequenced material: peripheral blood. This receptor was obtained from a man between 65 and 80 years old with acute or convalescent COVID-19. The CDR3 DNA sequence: TGTGCCAGTAGTATAGGATTCGAGGCATCCTACGAGCAGTACTTC. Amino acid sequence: CASSIGFEASYEQYF.